A single sample gave rise to the 6 T cell receptor beta chains below, sequenced in a study of blood T cells in healthy people across ages. With a J-beta primer mix and a sample-barcoded 5' primer, a second PCR ran about 7 to 12 cycles. TCRdb processed the 5' RACE reads anew with MiXCR; each CDR3 protein has one entry. The sample yields under 800,000 distinct CDR3 sequences, approximately 43% seen once. The material sequenced was blood. These receptors came from a woman between 55 and 75 years old in good health.

The DNA of the CDR3 is TGCGCCAGCAGCCAAGAACCAGGGAGCGAGCAGTACTTC. As protein: CASSQEPGSEQYF. The rearrangement joins TRBV4-3 to TRBJ2-4; perhaps D is TRBD1 or TRBD2 (5 bases each). The J call may not be correct, given that the DNA end is closer to TRBJ2-7. This CDR3 spans 13 amino acids. Germline CDR1 is LGHNA and CDR2 is YSLEER.

The genes are TRBV29-1 and TRBJ1-3; 7 positions match TRBD1. Germline lookup yields CDR1 SQVTM and CDR2 ANQGSEA. The J segment lost 8 bases and the V segment lost 5 bases, leaving 9 bases of the junction unmatched. This CDR3 has 13 amino acids. This CDR3 reads CSVTDRVGHTIYF. CDR3 DNA: TGCAGCGTTACAGACAGGGTCGGGCACACCATATATTTT.

This clonotype was seen a few times. V usage is TRBV20-1 and J usage is TRBJ1-1; tentatively, D is TRBD1 (5 bases). The V and J ends lost 5 bases and 0 bases respectively, with 13 bases between them. The CDR3 is 14 residues long. Germline assignment: CDR1 DFQATT and CDR2 SNEGSKA (reference sequence). In DNA, the CDR3 is TGCAGTGCTGGGATGGGACTGATGAACACTGAAGCTTTCTTT. It specifies CSAGMGLMNTEAFF.

This clonotype was seen a few times. The rearrangement uses TRBV20-1 and TRBJ2-7, with 11 bases matching TRBD2. CDR3 length equals 14 residues. The germline V gene has CDR1 DFQATT and CDR2 SNEGSKA (reference sequence). V shed 5 bases and J 4 bases; nucleotides not matched to a gene: 7. This CDR3 is CSAVLAGGTYEQYF. CDR3 sequence (DNA): TGCAGTGCTGTTCTAGCGGGAGGAACATACGAGCAGTACTTC.

The chain joins TRBV7-7 to TRBJ2-5; D unresolved. The CDR3 contains 13 residues. Germline assignment: CDR1 SSHAT and CDR2 FNYEAQ (reference sequence). The CDR3 nucleotides read TGTGCTAGCCGGGCAGCACCCCAAGAGACCCAGTACTTC. Its protein product is CASRAAPQETQYF.

The chain has TRBV6-6 and TRBJ2-1, with 9 bases that match TRBD1. Per germline, CDR1 MNHNY and CDR2 SVGAGI (reference sequence). The V gene end was trimmed by 2 bases and the J gene end by 7 bases; junction bases not matched to a gene: 9. This CDR3 spans 16 amino acids. In DNA, the CDR3 is TGTGCCAGCAGTTACCTGGGACAGGGCGGGTTAAATGAGCAGTTCTTC. Translation: CASSYLGQGGLNEQFF.